This TCR beta chain was obtained from a study of cytomegalovirus exposure and HLA in healthy donors. Sequencing was performed with immunoSEQ multiplex PCR; in TCRdb, only in-frame clones are kept and a portion is missing. Seen here are around 200,000 clones, approximately 84% observed once, and the top ten hold around 2.8%. Material for sequencing was PBMCs. The TCR comes from a young woman in good health and CMV-seropositive.

DNA of the CDR3: TGTGCCAGCAGCCTGCAGGGGATAGGCGCTGAAGCTTTCTTT. This encodes CASSLQGIGAEAFF. The chain employs TRBV7-9 and TRBJ1-1; maybe TRBD1 (6 bases). The CDR3 length is 14 residues. Germline V gives CDR1 SEHNR, CDR2 FQNEAQ (reference sequence). V shed 5 bases and J shed 6 bases, with 16 bases lying between them.